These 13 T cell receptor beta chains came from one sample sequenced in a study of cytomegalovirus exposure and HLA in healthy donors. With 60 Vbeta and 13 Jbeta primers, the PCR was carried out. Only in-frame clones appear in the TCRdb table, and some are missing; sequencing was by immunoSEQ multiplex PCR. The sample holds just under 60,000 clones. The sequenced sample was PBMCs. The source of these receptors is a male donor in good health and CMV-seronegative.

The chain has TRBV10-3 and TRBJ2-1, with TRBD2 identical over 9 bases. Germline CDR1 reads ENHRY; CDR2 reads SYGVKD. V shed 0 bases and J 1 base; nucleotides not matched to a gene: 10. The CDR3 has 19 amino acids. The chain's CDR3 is CAISESIIAGARSYNEQFF. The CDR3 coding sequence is TGTGCCATCAGTGAGTCAATAATAGCGGGGGCACGGTCCTACAATGAGCAGTTCTTC.

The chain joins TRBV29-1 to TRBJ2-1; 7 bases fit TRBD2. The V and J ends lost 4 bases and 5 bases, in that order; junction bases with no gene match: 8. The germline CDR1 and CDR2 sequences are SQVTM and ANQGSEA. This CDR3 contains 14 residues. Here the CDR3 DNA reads TGCAGCGTTGCAAGGCTCGCGGGAGACAATGAGCAGTTCTTC. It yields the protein CSVARLAGDNEQFF.

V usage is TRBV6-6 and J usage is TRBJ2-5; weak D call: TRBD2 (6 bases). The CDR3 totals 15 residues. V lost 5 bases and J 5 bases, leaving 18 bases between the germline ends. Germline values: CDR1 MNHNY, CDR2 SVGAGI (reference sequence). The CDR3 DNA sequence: TGTGCCAGCAGTACCACCTTCGGGGGAAAGGAGACCCAGTACTTC. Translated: CASSTTFGGKETQYF.

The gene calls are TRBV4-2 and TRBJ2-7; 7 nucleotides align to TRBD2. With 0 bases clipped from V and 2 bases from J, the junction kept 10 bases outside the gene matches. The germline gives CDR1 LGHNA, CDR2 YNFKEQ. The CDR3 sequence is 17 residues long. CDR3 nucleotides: TGTGCCAGCAGCCAAGAAGGGCCAGCGGGGAACCCCTACGAGCAGTACTTC. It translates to CASSQEGPAGNPYEQYF.

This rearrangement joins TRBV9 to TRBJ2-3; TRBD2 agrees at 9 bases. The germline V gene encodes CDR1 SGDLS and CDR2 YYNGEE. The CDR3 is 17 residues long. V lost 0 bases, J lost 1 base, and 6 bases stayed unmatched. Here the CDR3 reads CASSVESQRGGTDTQYF. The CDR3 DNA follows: TGTGCCAGCAGCGTAGAAAGCCAGCGGGGGGGCACAGATACGCAGTATTTT.

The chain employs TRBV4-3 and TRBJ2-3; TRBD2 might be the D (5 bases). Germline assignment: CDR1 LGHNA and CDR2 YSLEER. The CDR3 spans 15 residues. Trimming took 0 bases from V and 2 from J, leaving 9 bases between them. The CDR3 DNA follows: TGCGCCAGCAGCCAAGAAGAGGGAAACACAGATACGCAGTATTTT. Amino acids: CASSQEEGNTDTQYF.

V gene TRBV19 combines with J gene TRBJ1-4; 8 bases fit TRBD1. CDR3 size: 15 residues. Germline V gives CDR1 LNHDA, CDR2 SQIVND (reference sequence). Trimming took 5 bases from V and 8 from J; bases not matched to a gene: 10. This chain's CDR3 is CASSFTRNRGEKLFF. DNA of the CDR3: TGTGCCAGTAGTTTTACCCGGAACAGGGGGGAAAAACTGTTTTTT.

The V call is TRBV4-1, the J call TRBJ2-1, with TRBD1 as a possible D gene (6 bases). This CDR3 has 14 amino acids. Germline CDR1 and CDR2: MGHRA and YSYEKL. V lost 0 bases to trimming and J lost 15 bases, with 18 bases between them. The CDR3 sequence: CASSQEGAGKLWFF. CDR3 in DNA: TGCGCCAGCAGCCAAGAGGGGGCGGGTAAGCTTTGGTTCTTC.

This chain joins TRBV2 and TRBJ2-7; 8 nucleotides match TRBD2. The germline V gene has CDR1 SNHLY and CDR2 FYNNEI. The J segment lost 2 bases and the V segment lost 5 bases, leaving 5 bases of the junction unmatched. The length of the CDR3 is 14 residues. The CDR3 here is CASSPGGGTYEQYF. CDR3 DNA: TGTGCCAGCAGTCCGGGAGGGGGGACCTACGAGCAGTACTTC.

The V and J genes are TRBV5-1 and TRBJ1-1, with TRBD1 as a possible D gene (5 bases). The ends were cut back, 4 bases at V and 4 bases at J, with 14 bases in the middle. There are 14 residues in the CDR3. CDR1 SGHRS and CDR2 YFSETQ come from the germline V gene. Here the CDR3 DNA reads TGCGCCAGCAGCCCCGTAGGGGTAATCACTGAAGCTTTCTTT. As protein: CASSPVGVITEAFF.

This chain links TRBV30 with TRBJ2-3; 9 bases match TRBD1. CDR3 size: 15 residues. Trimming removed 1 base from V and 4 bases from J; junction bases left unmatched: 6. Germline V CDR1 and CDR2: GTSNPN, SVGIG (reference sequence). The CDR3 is CAWSDYRGRSDTQYF. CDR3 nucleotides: TGTGCCTGGAGTGATTACAGGGGGCGCTCAGATACGCAGTATTTT. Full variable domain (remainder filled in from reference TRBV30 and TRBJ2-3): SQTIHQWPATLVQPVGSPLSLECTVEGTSNPNLYWYRQAAGRGLQLLFYSVGIGQISSEVPQNLSASRPQDRQFILSSKKLLLSDSGFYLCAWSDYRGRSDTQYFGPGTRLTVL.

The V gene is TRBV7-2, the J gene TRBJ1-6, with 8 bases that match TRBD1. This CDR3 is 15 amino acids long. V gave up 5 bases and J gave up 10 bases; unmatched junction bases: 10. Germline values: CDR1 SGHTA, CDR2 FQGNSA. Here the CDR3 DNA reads TGTGCCAGCAGCCTTTTGACAGGGGTCGGATCACCCCTCCACTTT. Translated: CASSLLTGVGSPLHF.

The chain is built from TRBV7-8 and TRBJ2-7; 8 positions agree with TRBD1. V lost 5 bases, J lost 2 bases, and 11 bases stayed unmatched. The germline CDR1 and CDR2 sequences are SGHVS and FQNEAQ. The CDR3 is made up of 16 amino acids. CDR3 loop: CASSPTDREHAYEQYF. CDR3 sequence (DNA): TGTGCCAGCAGCCCGACGGACAGGGAACACGCCTACGAGCAGTACTTC.